This T cell receptor (beta chain) was sequenced for a study of blood T cell repertoires in COVID-19. Study at large: Acute and convalescent COVID-19 samples came from the United States, Italy and Spain. PBMCs, B-cell-depleted T cells, or T cells provided the cDNA or gDNA that made up the material.

Original handling: Estimates of nucleated cell counts were drawn from the amplification of reference gene primers. Clones were read by immunoSEQ multiplex PCR, and TCRdb kept only the in-frame ones, dropping some. V, J and clone size were drawn from that table, and D and trimming were deduced from the DNA. The data show 130,000 to 150,000 clones, roughly 86% seen once. The receptor was isolated from a man aged 70 or older with acute or convalescent COVID-19. Sequenced material: peripheral blood.

CDR3 DNA: TGTGCCAGCATTAGGGCGGGGTCCAACAATGAGCAGTTCTTC. Translated, it gives CASIRAGSNNEQFF. The genes are TRBV2 and TRBJ2-1; TRBD2 might be the D (6 bases). V lost 7 bases and J 5 bases, leaving 15 bases between the germline ends. The V gene's germline CDR1 is SNHLY and CDR2 FYNNEI. The CDR3 totals 14 residues.